Presented here are 26 T cell receptor beta chains from one specimen sequenced in a study of identical twins. TCRdb reprocessed the 5' RACE reads with MiXCR, giving one entry per CDR3 protein. Of approximately 280,000 distinct CDR3 sequences in the sample, about 8.3% were seen once. These same records also appear under a second study, on yellow fever vaccine responses in identical twins.

The sequenced sample consisted of memory (CD45RO+) T cells sorted from blood. All receptors come from a woman aged 18 to 35 in good health.

This clonotype was observed at least ten times. This rearrangement joins TRBV10-3 to TRBJ2-3, with 7 positions matching TRBD2. Trimming cost V 8 bases and J 5 bases; bases outside gene matches: 13. CDR1 and CDR2 from the germline V gene are ENHRY and SYGVKD. This CDR3 has 15 residues. Here the CDR3 DNA reads TGTGCCATCGAGGATCTAGCGGAGGGTGGAGATACGCAGTATTTT. Translation: CAIEDLAEGGDTQYF.

This clonotype came up many times. V usage is TRBV4-2 and J usage is TRBJ1-2; D is ambiguous. The CDR3 is made up of 15 amino acids. CDR1 and CDR2 from the germline V gene are LGHNA and YNFKEQ. Trimming cost V 0 bases and J 2 bases, with 10 bases left between them. The CDR3 sequence: CASSQEGRQNYGYTF. CDR3 sequence (DNA): TGTGCCAGCAGCCAAGAGGGCAGGCAAAACTATGGCTACACCTTC.

This clonotype has ten or more counts. The chain uses TRBV11-3 and TRBJ2-7; possibly TRBD1 for D (6 bases). In germline, CDR1 is SGHNT, CDR2 YENEEA. The CDR3 loop spans 14 amino acids. V lost 5 bases and J 3 bases, leaving 14 bases between the germline ends. The CDR3, as DNA: TGTGCCAGCAGCGAAAGGGACAATCGCTACGAGCAGTACTTC. This encodes CASSERDNRYEQYF.

The sample holds a few counts of this clonotype. The chain recombines TRBV10-3 with TRBJ1-6, with D perhaps TRBD1 (6 bases). The CDR3 loop spans 13 amino acids. V shed 10 bases and J shed 5 bases, with 12 bases lying between them. The germline V gene has CDR1 ENHRY and CDR2 SYGVKD. The CDR3 sequence is CATQGFDNSPLHF. CDR3 nucleotide sequence: TGTGCCACACAGGGTTTTGATAATTCACCCCTCCACTTT.

This clonotype came up a few times. A junction boundary mismatches the germline segment, possibly from a read error. This sequence joins TRBV3-1 and TRBJ2-5; TRBD2 aligns across 7 bases. Germline V gene lookup returns CDR1 LGHDT and CDR2 YNNKEL (reference sequence). The CDR3 is 13 amino acids. Here the CDR3 reads CASSQEWAGATDF. The CDR3 DNA is TGTGCCAGCAGCCAAGAATGGGCGGGAGCGACGGACTTC.

The sample holds a few counts of this clonotype. The chain recombines TRBV20-1 with TRBJ1-1, with 12 bases matching TRBD1. The V segment lost 3 bases and the J segment 4 bases; nucleotides outside the gene matches: 3. Germline lookup yields CDR1 DFQATT and CDR2 SNEGSKA (reference sequence). This CDR3 comprises 14 residues. CDR3 bases: TGCAGTGCTAGGGGGACAGGGGGCCTCACTGAAGCTTTCTTT. Protein product: CSARGTGGLTEAFF.

V is TRBV12-3 or TRBV12-4 and J is TRBJ1-1, with D perhaps TRBD1 (5 bases). V shed 6 bases and J shed 8 bases, with 13 bases lying between them. The CDR3 runs 12 residues. CDR3 sequence (DNA): TGTGCCAGCAGCCCCGGACACGCCGAAGCTTTCTTT. This translates into CASSPGHAEAFF.

Many counts were recorded for this clonotype. The rearrangement uses TRBV3-1 and TRBJ2-1, with TRBD2 identical over 7 bases. CDR3 length: 15 residues. V gave up 5 bases and J gave up 10 bases; unmatched junction bases: 14. The germline V gene encodes CDR1 LGHDT and CDR2 YNNKEL (reference sequence). The CDR3 protein is CASSSRAGKFEEQFF. DNA of the CDR3: TGTGCCAGCAGCTCCAGAGCGGGGAAGTTCGAGGAGCAGTTCTTC.

There are a few counts of this clonotype. The V gene is TRBV3-1, the J gene TRBJ2-3; TRBD2 might be the D (6 bases). CDR1 and CDR2 (germline): LGHDT, YNNKEL (reference sequence). Between the trimmed V and J ends, which lost 8 bases and 3 bases, there was a span of 15 bases. There are 14 residues in the CDR3. CDR3 in DNA: TGTGCCAGCTATCGAGGAGGGCCGACAGATACGCAGTATTTT. Amino acid sequence: CASYRGGPTDTQYF.

The chain recombines TRBV7-9 with TRBJ2-5; the match to TRBD2 covers 8 bases. Trimming cost V 2 bases and J 4 bases; bases outside gene matches: 3. Per the germline V gene, CDR1 is SEHNR and CDR2 is FQNEAQ (reference sequence). This CDR3 region has 14 residues. CDR3 sequence (DNA): TGTGCCAGCAGCTTACCCCGGGGGGGAGAGACCCAGTACTTC. It specifies CASSLPRGGETQYF.

The V call is TRBV27, the J call TRBJ2-3, with 9 bases that match TRBD2. Looked up from germline, CDR1 is MNHEY and CDR2 is SMNVEV (reference sequence). Trimming at V came to 3 bases and at J to 6 bases, leaving 7 bases not matched to a gene. The CDR3 length is 15 residues. CDR3 nucleotide sequence: TGTGCCAGCAGTTTCAGGGGCGGGGGGGCGGATACGCAGTATTTT. It yields the protein CASSFRGGGADTQYF.

There are a few counts of this clonotype. The J gene is TRBJ1-1, the V gene TRBV3-1; D ambiguous. From germline, CDR1 is LGHDT and CDR2 YNNKEL (reference sequence). The CDR3 has 13 residues. V lost 1 base and J 1 base, leaving 4 bases between the germline ends. In DNA form, the CDR3 reads TGTGCCAGCAGCCAAGTCTCGAACACTGAAGCTTTCTTT. Its translation: CASSQVSNTEAFF. Supplemented by reference TRBV3-1 and TRBJ1-1, the full variable domain reads DTAVSQTPKYLVTQMGNDKSIKCEQNLGHDTMYWYKQDSKKFLKIMFSYNNKELIINETVPNRFSPKSPDKAHLNLHINSLELGDSAVYFCASSQVSNTEAFFGQGTRLTVV.

This clonotype showed up many times. V is TRBV5-6 and J is TRBJ2-7; D might be TRBD2 (6 bases). The CDR3 sequence is 15 residues long. In germline, CDR1 is SGHDT, CDR2 YYEEEE. V dropped 2 bases and J dropped 1 base, with 13 bases sitting between them. The CDR3 DNA sequence: TGTGCCAGCAGCTTTTTCGGGACTGCATCCTACGAGCAGTACTTC. Amino acids: CASSFFGTASYEQYF.

The chain links TRBV5-6 to TRBJ2-7, with D possibly matching TRBD1 (5 bases). The CDR3 totals 14 residues. Trimming took off 1 base at V and 1 base at J, with 9 bases between the two ends. Germline V lookup: CDR1 SGHDT, CDR2 YYEEEE. The DNA of the CDR3 is TGTGCCAGCAGCTTGAGTAGGGGTTCCTACGAGCAGTACGTC. As protein: CASSLSRGSYEQYV.

The chain carries TRBV12-3 or TRBV12-4 and TRBJ2-3; no clear D gene. This CDR3 spans 12 amino acids. V was clipped by 4 bases and J by 6 bases, with 8 bases between them. This CDR3 reads CASSYVTDTQYF. CDR3 sequence (DNA): TGTGCCAGCAGTTACGTGACGGATACGCAGTATTTT.

This clonotype came up many times. The rearrangement uses TRBV29-1 and TRBJ2-5; 9 bases line up with TRBD1. Germline CDR1 and CDR2: SQVTM and ANQGSEA. The CDR3 consists of 17 residues. Unmatched junction bases numbered 15, after V lost 4 bases and J lost 3 bases. The CDR3 coding sequence is TGCAGCGTTGCCGGTATCGGGACAGGGATAACAAAAGAGACCCAGTACTTC. It translates to CSVAGIGTGITKETQYF.

The V and J genes are TRBV18 and TRBJ2-3; 7 bases fit TRBD1. This CDR3 spans 16 amino acids. CDR1 is KGHSH and CDR2 is LQKENI in the germline V gene. Trimming took 6 bases from V and 3 from J; bases not matched to a gene: 12. The CDR3 spells CASSRLQGPQTDTQYF. Here the CDR3 DNA reads TGTGCCAGCTCCCGTCTACAGGGGCCCCAAACAGATACGCAGTATTTT.

This clonotype was observed a handful of times. The chain joins TRBV5-6 to TRBJ2-7; 10 bases fit TRBD1. The V gene end was trimmed by 7 bases and the J gene end by 3 bases; junction bases not matched to a gene: 13. Germline CDR1 reads SGHDT; CDR2 reads YYEEEE. The CDR3 consists of 16 residues. The CDR3 reads CASARDRGSGDYEQYF. CDR3 bases: TGTGCCAGCGCCCGGGACAGGGGATCGGGTGACTACGAGCAGTACTTC.

This clonotype came up a few times. This chain joins TRBV9 and TRBJ1-2; D call uncertain. V lost 6 bases and J lost 0, with 15 bases in between. The germline V gene has CDR1 SGDLS and CDR2 YYNGEE. This CDR3 region has 15 residues. CDR3 loop: CASKGSQLANYGYTF. The DNA of the CDR3 is TGTGCCAGCAAAGGATCCCAGTTGGCTAACTATGGCTACACCTTC.

This clonotype was observed many times. The chain is built from TRBV4-1 and TRBJ2-1; D call uncertain. Trimming left V 4 bases short and J 1 base short, with 8 bases between. The CDR3 is 14 residues long. Germline V gene data show CDR1 as MGHRA and CDR2 as YSYEKL. This CDR3 is CASSPQESYNEQFF. CDR3 DNA: TGCGCCAGCAGCCCCCAGGAGTCCTACAATGAGCAGTTCTTC.

The DNA for the CDR3 is TGTGCCAGCAGCCATCGAGGGTCCAACGAGCAGTACTTC. Protein: CASSHRGSNEQYF. The chain carries TRBV3-1 and TRBJ2-7, with D tentatively TRBD2 (5 bases). The V end was cut by 3 bases, the J end by 5 bases, with 11 bases between. The CDR3 extends over 13 amino acids. Germline CDR1 and CDR2: LGHDT and YNNKEL (reference sequence).

This clonotype was recorded a few times. The chain couples TRBV5-6 to TRBJ2-1; 16 bases line up with TRBD2. V dropped 3 bases and J dropped 14; count of bases not matched to a gene: 5. The CDR3 sequence is 14 residues long. Germline CDR1 and CDR2: SGHDT and YYEEEE. The CDR3 reads CASSSGLAGGPKFF. The CDR3 nucleotides read TGTGCCAGCAGCTCGGGACTAGCGGGAGGGCCTAAGTTCTTC.

This clonotype has a count of ten or more. V usage is TRBV7-9 and J usage is TRBJ2-1, with D perhaps TRBD2 (5 bases). Germline lookup yields CDR1 SEHNR and CDR2 FQNEAQ (reference sequence). The CDR3 contains 17 residues. V was cut by 1 base and J by 5 bases, with 18 bases left in between. CDR3 coding DNA: TGTGCCAGCAGCTTAGGGGAGTACTTAACCCTAAACAATGAGCAGTTCTTC. Amino acids: CASSLGEYLTLNNEQFF.

This clonotype was recorded at least ten times. The V call is TRBV5-1, the J call TRBJ1-1; D gene uncertain. The germline CDR1 and CDR2 sequences are SGHRS and YFSETQ. CDR3 length equals 15 residues. V lost 3 bases and J 8 bases, leaving 20 bases between the germline ends. The CDR3 region is CASSSGSVGGLEAFF. In DNA form, the CDR3 reads TGCGCCAGCAGCTCCGGGTCCGTTGGAGGCTTGGAAGCTTTCTTT.

This clonotype was seen repeatedly, ten times or more. CDR3 loop: CASSLGLGGGQETQYF. The CDR3 bases are TGTGCCAGCAGTCTCGGCCTTGGGGGGGGGCAAGAGACCCAGTACTTC. The rearrangement joins TRBV12-3 or TRBV12-4 to TRBJ2-5; 7 positions match TRBD2. CDR3 length equals 16 residues. The V segment lost 5 bases and the J segment 2 bases; nucleotides outside the gene matches: 11.

This clonotype was recorded a few times. The chain's CDR3 is CASSTGWGLNGYTF. The CDR3 coding sequence is TGTGCCAGCAGCACGGGTTGGGGGCTTAATGGCTACACCTTC. This chain connects TRBV7-9 to TRBJ1-2; possible D gene TRBD1, 6 bases. With 5 bases removed from V and 6 bases from J, the gap between germline ends came to 16 bases. Germline CDR1 SEHNR, CDR2 FQNEAQ (reference sequence). The CDR3 consists of 14 residues. The full variable domain, rest sourced from reference TRBV7-9 and TRBJ1-2, is DTGVSQNPRHKITKRGQNVTFRCDPISEHNRLYWYRQTLGQGPEFLTYFQNEAQLEKSRLLSDRFSAERPKGSFSTLEIQRTEQGDSAMYLCASSTGWGLNGYTFGSGTRLTVV.